Presented here are 26 T cell receptor beta chains from one specimen sequenced in a study of cytomegalovirus exposure and HLA in healthy donors. In the PCR, 60 Vbeta and 13 Jbeta primers were used. The assay was immunoSEQ multiplex PCR, and TCRdb's table has in-frame clones only and misses some. Of roughly 67,000 clones in the sample, around 80% were seen once. Input material: PBMCs. Receptors originate from a man in his forties in good health and CMV-seronegative.

This clone was seen just once. This chain links TRBV18 with TRBJ2-3; TRBD2 agrees at 7 bases. The CDR3 contains 17 residues. Looked up from germline, CDR1 is KGHSH and CDR2 is LQKENI. J gave up 1 base and V 1 base, and 8 bases lay outside the gene matches. The CDR3 region is CASSPLVAGVGTDTQYF. Here the CDR3 DNA reads TGTGCCAGCTCACCACTGGTCGCGGGAGTGGGCACAGATACGCAGTATTTT.

The chain uses TRBV11-2 and TRBJ2-7; TRBD1 matches at 9 bases. V trimming: 4 bases; J trimming: 6 bases; junction bases outside the gene matches: 10. CDR1 is SGHAT, CDR2 FQNNGV, per germline. This CDR3 is built from 15 residues. The DNA of the CDR3 is TGTGCCAGCAGCTCCATGGGGACAGGGTACGCCGAGCAGTACTTC. It specifies CASSSMGTGYAEQYF.

This clone was counted between two and nine times. The V and J genes are TRBV4-1 and TRBJ1-4, with D perhaps TRBD1 (5 bases). The V gene lost 4 bases and the J gene lost 0 bases, with 9 bases spanning the gap. CDR3 length: 15 residues. The germline V gene encodes CDR1 MGHRA and CDR2 YSYEKL. This CDR3 reads CASSPTGTTNEKLFF. The DNA for the CDR3 is TGCGCCAGCAGCCCTACAGGTACAACTAATGAAAAACTGTTTTTT.

This rearrangement joins TRBV6-6 to TRBJ2-7, with 7 nucleotides matching TRBD1. Trimming removed 6 bases from V and 4 bases from J; junction bases left unmatched: 9. Germline V gene lookup returns CDR1 MNHNY and CDR2 SVGAGI (reference sequence). The CDR3 spans 14 residues. The CDR3 nucleotides read TGTGCCAGCAGCCCCCAGGGGGTTGAGTACGAGCAGTACTTC. This gives the protein CASSPQGVEYEQYF.

The chain carries TRBV14 and TRBJ2-5, with 7 bases that match TRBD1. This CDR3 has 16 amino acids. The ends lost 2 bases at V and 2 bases at J; junction bases unmatched: 8. Germline V gene data show CDR1 as SGHDN and CDR2 as FVKESK. CDR3 sequence reads: CASSQISGGYQETQYF. As DNA, the CDR3 is TGTGCCAGCAGCCAAATCTCAGGGGGTTATCAAGAGACCCAGTACTTC.

The genes are TRBV6-1 and TRBJ1-1; D remains unclear. V dropped 3 bases and J dropped 1 base, with 24 bases sitting between them. Germline CDR1 is MNHNS and CDR2 is SASEGT. CDR3 length equals 19 residues. The CDR3 is CASSDYLLRSGRANTEAFF. The CDR3 nucleotides are TGTGCCAGCAGTGATTACCTCCTCCGGTCGGGAAGAGCGAACACTGAAGCTTTCTTT.

The V gene is TRBV19, the J gene TRBJ2-7; D gene uncertain. CDR1 is LNHDA, CDR2 SQIVND, per germline (reference sequence). This CDR3 contains 13 residues. Trimming removed 4 bases at V and 3 bases at J, with 10 bases between. CDR3 sequence: CASSTTTFYEQYF. Here the CDR3 DNA reads TGTGCCAGTAGTACCACAACATTCTACGAGCAGTACTTC.

J is TRBJ2-3 and V is TRBV18; D is unclear. Germline assignment: CDR1 KGHSH and CDR2 LQKENI. This CDR3 has 16 residues. Trimming took off 1 base at V and 6 bases at J, with 17 bases between the two ends. The chain's CDR3 is CASSPLRPGSTDTQYF. As DNA, the CDR3 is TGTGCCAGCTCACCACTAAGGCCAGGTTCCACGGATACGCAGTATTTT.

J is TRBJ2-7 and V is TRBV14; perhaps TRBD2 as D (6 bases). V was pared by 5 bases and J by 10 bases, with 18 bases between. The CDR3 sequence is 13 residues long. CDR1 is SGHDN and CDR2 is FVKESK in the germline V gene. As DNA, the CDR3 is TGTGCCAGCAGCAGGACTACGGGCAGTGCACAGTACTTC. It is translated as CASSRTTGSAQYF.

V usage is TRBV29-1 and J usage is TRBJ2-2; D is perhaps TRBD2 (6 bases). Trimming shortened V by 7 bases and J by 1 base, and 13 bases separated the two germline ends. This CDR3 is 14 amino acids long. Germline V gene lookup returns CDR1 SQVTM and CDR2 ANQGSEA. The CDR3 protein is CSGRAPGNTGELFF. In DNA form, the CDR3 reads TGCAGCGGGAGGGCACCAGGGAACACCGGGGAGCTGTTTTTT.

J is TRBJ1-1 and V is TRBV19; D gene unclear. This CDR3 region has 13 residues. Per the germline V gene, CDR1 is LNHDA and CDR2 is SQIVND (reference sequence). Deletions cut 5 bases from V and 0 bases from J, with 7 bases between. The CDR3, as DNA: TGTGCCAGTAGTTTTCAGGTGAACACTGAAGCTTTCTTT. It specifies CASSFQVNTEAFF. The full variable domain, with the rest looked up from reference TRBV19 and TRBJ1-1, is DGGITQSPKYLFRKEGQNVTLSCEQNLNHDAMYWYRQDPGQGLRLIYYSQIVNDFQKGDIAEGYSVSREKKESFPLTVTSAQKNPTAFYLCASSFQVNTEAFFGQGTRLTVV.

This chain links TRBV5-6 with TRBJ1-2; 11 bases align to TRBD1. The germline V gene encodes CDR1 SGHDT and CDR2 YYEEEE. Trimming removed 0 bases from V and 12 bases from J; junction bases left unmatched: 4. The CDR3 totals 13 residues. CDR3 in amino acids: CASSLGRTGGNTF. CDR3 bases: TGTGCCAGCAGCTTGGGGAGGACAGGGGGCAACACCTTC.

The rearrangement joins TRBV28 to TRBJ2-7; 8 bases fit TRBD2. The length of the CDR3 is 15 residues. Germline CDR1 MDHEN, CDR2 SYDVKM. The V gene end was trimmed by 4 bases and the J gene end by 2 bases; junction bases not matched to a gene: 7. CDR3 sequence: CASSSLAGITYEQYF. The CDR3 DNA follows: TGTGCCAGCAGTTCCCTAGCGGGCATTACCTACGAGCAGTACTTC.

The CDR3 DNA sequence: TGTGCCAGCAGCTTAGCCGGGGGGACCCAAGAGACCCAGTACTTC. Its translation: CASSLAGGTQETQYF. The chain carries TRBV7-9 and TRBJ2-5, with 7 bases aligning to TRBD2. The germline gives CDR1 SEHNR, CDR2 FQNEAQ (reference sequence). The junction had 2 bases not matched to a gene; V was cut back by 0 bases and J by 1 base. CDR3 length: 15 amino acids.

The chain employs TRBV5-1 and TRBJ2-5; TRBD1 matches 9 bases. J lost 1 base, V lost 2 bases, and 6 bases had no gene match. The CDR3 covers 16 residues. In germline, CDR1 is SGHRS, CDR2 YFSETQ. CDR3 sequence: CASSLTGGVAQETQYF. CDR3 bases: TGCGCCAGCAGCTTAACAGGGGGCGTTGCCCAAGAGACCCAGTACTTC.

V gene TRBV11-1 combines with J gene TRBJ2-7, with TRBD1 as a possible D gene (5 bases). The ends were cut back, 7 bases at V and 0 bases at J, with 13 bases in the middle. Germline V gives CDR1 SGHAT, CDR2 FQDESV (reference sequence). The CDR3 is 14 amino acids. CDR3: CASKDILSSYEQYF. The DNA for the CDR3 is TGTGCCAGCAAGGACATCCTGAGCTCCTACGAGCAGTACTTC.

V gene TRBV27 combines with J gene TRBJ2-2; 7 bases agree with TRBD2. CDR1 and CDR2 from the germline V gene are MNHEY and SMNVEV (reference sequence). The length of the CDR3 is 20 residues. V trimming: 2 bases; J trimming: 6 bases; junction bases outside the gene matches: 21. The CDR3 here is CASSLDKRGLQTTHSGELFF. The CDR3 region has the DNA TGTGCCAGCAGTTTAGATAAGAGGGGACTACAAACCACTCACTCCGGGGAGCTGTTTTTT.

This chain connects TRBV5-1 to TRBJ1-4; D call uncertain. The V and J ends lost 0 bases and 4 bases respectively, with 10 bases between them. This CDR3 spans 15 amino acids. Per the germline V gene, CDR1 is SGHRS and CDR2 is YFSETQ. The CDR3 here is CASSLEGRVNEKLFF. The CDR3 coding sequence is TGCGCCAGCAGCTTGGAAGGGAGGGTTAATGAAAAACTGTTTTTT.

This rearrangement joins TRBV7-2 to TRBJ2-5; 9 bases agree with TRBD2. The tail of the sequence fits TRBJ2-7 better, so the J call may be wrong. Germline V gene data show CDR1 as SGHTA and CDR2 as FQGNSA. The CDR3 contains 13 residues. The CDR3 DNA follows: TGTGCCAGCAGCTCGACTAGCGGCTACGAGCAGTACTTC. This translates into CASSSTSGYEQYF.

The chain recombines TRBV28 with TRBJ1-2; 7 bases align to TRBD1. This CDR3 spans 14 amino acids. CDR1 is MDHEN, CDR2 SYDVKM, per germline. Trimming removed 5 bases from V and 4 bases from J; junction bases left unmatched: 7. The CDR3 spells CASSTLTGFYGYTF. In nucleotides, the CDR3 is TGTGCCAGCAGTACCCTGACAGGGTTCTATGGCTACACCTTC.

The J gene is TRBJ1-6, the V gene TRBV5-4; 8 bases match TRBD1. V lost 2 bases, J lost 7 bases, and 11 bases stayed unmatched. The CDR3 spans 17 residues. Germline V CDR1 and CDR2: SGHNT, YYREEE (reference sequence). CDR3 bases: TGTGCCAGCAGCTTTAGGACAGGGAAGAATGGCAATTCACCCCTCCACTTT. It translates to CASSFRTGKNGNSPLHF.

This sequence joins TRBV14 and TRBJ1-6; no clear D gene. The CDR3 spans 14 residues. Germline CDR1 and CDR2: SGHDN and FVKESK. V lost 7 bases to trimming and J lost 0 bases, with 7 bases between them. The CDR3 is CASTGSSYNSPLHF. Here the CDR3 DNA reads TGTGCCAGCACCGGGAGCTCCTATAATTCACCCCTCCACTTT.

V is TRBV5-8 and J is TRBJ2-2; 7 nucleotides align to TRBD1. V shed 1 base and J 1 base; nucleotides not matched to a gene: 4. The CDR3 consists of 16 residues. Germline V gene sequence: CDR1 SGHTS, CDR2 YDEGEE. This chain's CDR3 is CASSLRTGRNTGELFF. In DNA form, the CDR3 reads TGTGCCAGCAGCTTGAGGACAGGAAGGAACACCGGGGAGCTGTTTTTT.

The chain couples TRBV4-2 to TRBJ2-1, with 11 nucleotides matching TRBD2. V lost 0 bases to trimming and J lost 5 bases; unmatched junction nucleotides: 3. Germline assignment: CDR1 LGHNA and CDR2 YNFKEQ. The CDR3 runs 16 residues. The CDR3 spells CASSQERLAGNNEQFF. CDR3 nucleotide sequence: TGTGCCAGCAGCCAAGAAAGACTAGCGGGAAACAATGAGCAGTTCTTC.

This clone is a singleton in its sample. The rearrangement joins TRBV15 to TRBJ1-1, with 8 bases that match TRBD1. CDR3 length: 14 residues. With V trimmed by 2 bases and J by 7 bases, 6 bases remained unmatched. From germline, CDR1 is LNHNV and CDR2 YYDKDF (reference sequence). CDR3 sequence (DNA): TGTGCCACCAGCAGAATCAGGGGGCGAGGTGAAGCTTTCTTT. Translation gives CATSRIRGRGEAFF. Complete variable domain (other parts from reference TRBV15 and TRBJ1-1): DAMVIQNPRYQVTQFGKPVTLSCSQTLNHNVMYWYQQKSSQAPKLLFHYYDKDFNNEADTPDNFQSRRPNTSFCFLDIRSPGLGDTAMYLCATSRIRGRGEAFFGQGTRLTVV.

This sequence joins TRBV7-2 and TRBJ2-1; tentatively, D is TRBD2 (5 bases). Germline V CDR1 and CDR2: SGHTA, FQGNSA. The germline V and J ends were trimmed by 5 bases and 8 bases, with 22 bases remaining between them. This CDR3 is built from 16 residues. CDR3 sequence reads: CASSTPALRALHEQFF. The CDR3 DNA is TGTGCCAGCAGCACCCCGGCCCTGCGGGCGCTCCATGAGCAGTTCTTC. Variable domain in full (rest from reference TRBV7-2 and TRBJ2-1): GAGVSQSPSNKVTEKGKDVELRCDPISGHTALYWYRQSLGQGLEFLIYFQGNSAPDKSGLPSDRFSAERTGGSVSTLTIQRTQQEDSAVYLCASSTPALRALHEQFFGPGTRLTVL.